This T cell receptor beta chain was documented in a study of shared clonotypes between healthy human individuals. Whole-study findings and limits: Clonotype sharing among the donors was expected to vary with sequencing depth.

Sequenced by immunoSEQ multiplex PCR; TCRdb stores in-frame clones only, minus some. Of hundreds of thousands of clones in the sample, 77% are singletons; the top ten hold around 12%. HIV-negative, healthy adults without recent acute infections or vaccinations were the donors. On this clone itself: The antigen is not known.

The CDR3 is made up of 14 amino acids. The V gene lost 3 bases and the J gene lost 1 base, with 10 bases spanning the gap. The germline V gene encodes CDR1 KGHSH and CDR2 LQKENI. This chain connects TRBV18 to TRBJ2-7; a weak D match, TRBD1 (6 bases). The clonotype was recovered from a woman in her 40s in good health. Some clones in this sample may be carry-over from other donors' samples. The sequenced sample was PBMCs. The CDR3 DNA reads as TGTGCCAGCTCACCGAGGGGGAGTTCCTACGAGCAGTACTTC. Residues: CASSPRGSSYEQYF.